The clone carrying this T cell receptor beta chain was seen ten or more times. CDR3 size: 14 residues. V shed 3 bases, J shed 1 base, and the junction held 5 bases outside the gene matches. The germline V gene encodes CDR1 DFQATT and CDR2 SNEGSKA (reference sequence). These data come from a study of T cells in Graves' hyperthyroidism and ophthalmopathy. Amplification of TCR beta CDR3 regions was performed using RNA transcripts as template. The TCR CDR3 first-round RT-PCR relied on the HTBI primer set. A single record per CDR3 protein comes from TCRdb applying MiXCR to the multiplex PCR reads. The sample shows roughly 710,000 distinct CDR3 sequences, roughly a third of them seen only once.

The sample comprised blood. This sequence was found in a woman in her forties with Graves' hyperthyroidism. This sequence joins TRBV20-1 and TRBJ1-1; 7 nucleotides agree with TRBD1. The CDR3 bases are TGCAGTGCTAGCCCACAGGGGTCGAACACTGAAGCTTTCTTT. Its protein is CSASPQGSNTEAFF.